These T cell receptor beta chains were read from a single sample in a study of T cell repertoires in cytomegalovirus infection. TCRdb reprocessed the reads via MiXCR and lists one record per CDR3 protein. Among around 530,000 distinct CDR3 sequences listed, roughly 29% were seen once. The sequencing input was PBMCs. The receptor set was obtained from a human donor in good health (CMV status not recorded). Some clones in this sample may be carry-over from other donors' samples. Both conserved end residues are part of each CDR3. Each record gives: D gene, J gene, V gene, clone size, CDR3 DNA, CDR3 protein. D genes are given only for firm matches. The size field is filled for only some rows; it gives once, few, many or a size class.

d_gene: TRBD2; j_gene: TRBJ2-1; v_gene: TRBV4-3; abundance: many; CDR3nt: TGCGCCAGCAGCCAAGAAGCCCCCCTAGCGGGAGCCTACAATGAGCAGTTCTTC; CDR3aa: CASSQEAPLAGAYNEQFF
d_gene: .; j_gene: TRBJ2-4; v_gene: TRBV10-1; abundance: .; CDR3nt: TGCGCCACTGAACCCGGGACACCTAAAAACATTCAGTACTTC; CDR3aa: CATEPGTPKNIQYF
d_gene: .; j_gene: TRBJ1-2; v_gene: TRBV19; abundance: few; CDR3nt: TGTGCCAGTAGCCCCACCCCCGGGGACTATGGCTACACCTTC; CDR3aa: CASSPTPGDYGYTF
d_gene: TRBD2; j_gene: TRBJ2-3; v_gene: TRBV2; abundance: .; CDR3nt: TGTGCCAGCACCCGAAGGGGACTAGCGGCAGATACGCAGTATTTT; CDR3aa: CASTRRGLAADTQYF
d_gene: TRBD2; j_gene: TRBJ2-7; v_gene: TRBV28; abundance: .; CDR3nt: TGTGCCAGCAGTTTAGTGGCTAGCGGACCCTACGAGCAGTACTTC; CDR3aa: CASSLVASGPYEQYF
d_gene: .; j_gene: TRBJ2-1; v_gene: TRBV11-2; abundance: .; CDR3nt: TGTGCCAGCACCTCCGAAAGGACAGGGAGGGGCGAGATGCAGTTCTTC; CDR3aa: CASTSERTGRGEMQFF
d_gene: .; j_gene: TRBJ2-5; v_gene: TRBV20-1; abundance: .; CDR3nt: TGCAGTGCTAGTATCCCGGGAGTGGGGGAGACCCAGTACTTC; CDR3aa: CSASIPGVGETQYF
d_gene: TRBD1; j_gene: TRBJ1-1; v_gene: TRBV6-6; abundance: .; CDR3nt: TGTGCCAGCAGTTACAGGGCGGGACAGCCGAGGGACACTGAAGCTTTCTTT; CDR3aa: CASSYRAGQPRDTEAFF
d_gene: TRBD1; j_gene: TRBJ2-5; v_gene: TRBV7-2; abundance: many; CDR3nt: TGTGCCAGCAGCCTTCGAGGACAGGGGGCGGCGGAGACCCAGTACTTC; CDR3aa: CASSLRGQGAAETQYF
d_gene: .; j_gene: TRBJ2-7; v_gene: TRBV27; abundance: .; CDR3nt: TGTGCCAGCAGATTGTGGGCCGGGGGTCGTTACGAGCAGTACTTC; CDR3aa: CASRLWAGGRYEQYF
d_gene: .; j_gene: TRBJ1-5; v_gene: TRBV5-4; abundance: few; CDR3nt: TGTGCCAGCAGCCCTACCCCAGCAGCTAATCAGCCCCAGCATTTT; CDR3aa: CASSPTPAANQPQHF
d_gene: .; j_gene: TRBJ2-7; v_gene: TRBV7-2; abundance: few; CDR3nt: TGTGCCAGCAGCTTCTCGCGGCCTCCCTACGAGCAGTACTTC; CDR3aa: CASSFSRPPYEQYF
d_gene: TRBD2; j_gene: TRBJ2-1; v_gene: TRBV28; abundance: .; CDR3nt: TGTGCCAGCAGTTCAATTAGCGGGGGCTCCTACAATGAGCAGTTCTTC; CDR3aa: CASSSISGGSYNEQFF
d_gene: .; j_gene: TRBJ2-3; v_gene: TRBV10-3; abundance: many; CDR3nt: TGTGCCTCGCGAGGCGGAAGCACAGATACGCAGTATTTT; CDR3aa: CASRGGSTDTQYF
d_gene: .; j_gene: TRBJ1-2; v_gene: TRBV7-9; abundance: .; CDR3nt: TGTGCCAGCAGCTTAGGACACCCCTATGGCTACACCTTC; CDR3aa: CASSLGHPYGYTF
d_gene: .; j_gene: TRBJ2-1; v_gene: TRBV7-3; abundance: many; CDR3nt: TGTGCCAGCAGCTTAGGGGTCAGGACATACAATGAGCAGTTCTTC; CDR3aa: CASSLGVRTYNEQFF
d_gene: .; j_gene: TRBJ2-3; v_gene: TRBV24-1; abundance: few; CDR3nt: TGTGCCACCAGTCTAACGAACAGGTCAAGCACAGATACGCAGTATTTT; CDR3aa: CATSLTNRSSTDTQYF
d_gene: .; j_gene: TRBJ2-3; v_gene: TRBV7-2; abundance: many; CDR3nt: TGTGCCAGCAGCTTAGGTGGGGGGACTAGCACAGATACGCAGTATTTT; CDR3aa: CASSLGGGTSTDTQYF